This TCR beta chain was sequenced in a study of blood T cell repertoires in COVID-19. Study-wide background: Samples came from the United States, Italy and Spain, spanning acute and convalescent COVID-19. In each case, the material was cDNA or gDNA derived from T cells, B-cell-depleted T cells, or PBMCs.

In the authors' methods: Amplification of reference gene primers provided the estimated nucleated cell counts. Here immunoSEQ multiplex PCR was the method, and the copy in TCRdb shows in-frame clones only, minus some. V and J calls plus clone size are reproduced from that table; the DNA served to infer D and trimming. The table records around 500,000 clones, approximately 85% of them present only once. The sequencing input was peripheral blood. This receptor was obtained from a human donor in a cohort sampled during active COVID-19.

The CDR3 region has the DNA TGTGCCAGCAGTTACTTAGGACAGGGCGGGGGTGGCTACACCTTC. Encoded protein: CASSYLGQGGGGYTF. The chain uses TRBV6-5 and TRBJ1-2, with TRBD1 identical over 8 bases. V gave up 1 base and J gave up 7 bases; unmatched junction bases: 8. Germline lookup yields CDR1 MNHEY and CDR2 SVGAGI. The length of the CDR3 is 15 residues.